This T cell receptor (beta chain) is from a study of identical twins. Study findings and constraints: The abundant beta clonotypes from cord blood had fewer insertions, and memory repertoires had none of this. Within beta out-of-frame sequences, the excess sharing observed between twins was weaker.

Everyone who donated was a healthy Caucasian. Losses at the gene ends were 4 bases for V and 10 bases for J; bases not matched to a gene: 12. Per germline, CDR1 LGHNA and CDR2 YSLEER. The length of the CDR3 is 14 residues. This clonotype was observed a few times. Its antigen is unidentified. A single record per CDR3 protein comes from TCRdb applying MiXCR to the 5' RACE reads. The repertoire holds approximately 470,000 distinct CDR3 sequences, with around 14% as singletons. These data are also associated with another study on yellow fever vaccine responses in identical twins.

This chain joins TRBV4-3 and TRBJ2-7; 8 bases align to TRBD2. The receptor comes from a woman under 30 in good health. The specimen was CD4+ T cells sorted from blood. CDR3 loop: CASSPGGGGSTQYF. CDR3 in DNA: TGCGCCAGCAGCCCCGGGGGGGGCGGGAGTACCCAGTACTTC.